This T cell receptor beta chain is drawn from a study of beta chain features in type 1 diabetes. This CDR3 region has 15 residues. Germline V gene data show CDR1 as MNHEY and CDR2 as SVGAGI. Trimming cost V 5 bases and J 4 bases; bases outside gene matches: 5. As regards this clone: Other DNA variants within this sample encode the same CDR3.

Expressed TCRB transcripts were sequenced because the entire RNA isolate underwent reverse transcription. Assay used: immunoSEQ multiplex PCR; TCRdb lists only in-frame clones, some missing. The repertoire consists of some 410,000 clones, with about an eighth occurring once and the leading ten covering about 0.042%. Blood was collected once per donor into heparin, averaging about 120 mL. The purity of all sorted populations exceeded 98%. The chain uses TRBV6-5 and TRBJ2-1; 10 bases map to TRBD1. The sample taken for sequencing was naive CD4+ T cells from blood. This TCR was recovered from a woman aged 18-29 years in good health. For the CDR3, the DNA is TGTGCCAGCAGTCGGACAGGGGGATCATACAATGAGCAGTTCTTC. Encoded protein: CASSRTGGSYNEQFF.